This T cell receptor (beta chain) came from a study of cytomegalovirus exposure and HLA in healthy donors. The CDR3 is 17 residues long. Losses at the gene ends were 2 bases for V and 3 bases for J; bases not matched to a gene: 6. Germline CDR1 SGHDT, CDR2 YYEEEE. Details on this clone: The antigen remains unidentified.

Study results and limitations: Across donors, presence/absence analyses took sequencing depth to be roughly uniform.

PCR was performed using 60 Vbeta and 13 Jbeta primers. Some clones are missing from TCRdb's copy, which holds only in-frame ones; the method was immunoSEQ multiplex PCR. The sample holds some 120,000 clones; approximately 77% are singletons and the top ten take about 1.7%. This chain connects TRBV5-6 to TRBJ1-4; the match to TRBD1 covers 11 bases. Sequencing was carried out using PBMCs. The origin of this receptor is a man aged 18 to 30 in good health and CMV-seronegative. The DNA for the CDR3 is TGTGCCAGCAGCTTCGTTGGACAGGGGGCGGCTAATGAAAAACTGTTTTTT. Translating gives CASSFVGQGAANEKLFF. Looking up the rest from reference TRBV5-6 and TRBJ1-4 gives the full variable domain: DAGVTQSPTHLIKTRGQQVTLRCSPKSGHDTVSWYQQALGQGPQFIFQYYEEEERQRGNFPDRFSGHQFPNYSSELNVNALLLGDSALYLCASSFVGQGAANEKLFFGSGTQLSVL.